These 21 T cell receptor beta chains share one sample of origin, sequenced in a study of blood T cells in healthy people across ages. Then a second PCR, running roughly 7 to 11 cycles, was carried out with a sample-barcoded 5' primer and a J-beta primer mix. TCRdb recomputed calls from the 5' RACE reads with MiXCR, one row per CDR3 protein. The sample lists more than 700,000 distinct CDR3 sequences, less than 60% occurring once. Sequenced material: blood. These receptors were obtained from a man aged 80 or over in good health.

The chain uses TRBV29-1 and TRBJ2-5; 7 nucleotides agree with TRBD2. The CDR3 length is 14 residues. CDR1 is SQVTM, CDR2 ANQGSEA, per germline. After removal of 2 bases from V and 9 bases from J, the junction contained 12 bases not matched to a gene. The CDR3 loop reads CSVELGGARGAQYF. The CDR3 bases are TGCAGCGTTGAATTAGGAGGGGCCCGGGGGGCCCAGTACTTC. Filled out from reference TRBV29-1 and TRBJ2-5, the complete variable domain reads SAVISQKPSRDICQRGTSLTIQCQVDSQVTMMFWYRQQPGQSLTLIATANQGSEATYESGFVIDKFPISRPNLTFSTLTVSNMSPEDSSIYLCSVELGGARGAQYFGPGTRLLVL.

The chain has TRBV28 and TRBJ2-3, with a weak D call TRBD2 (6 bases). CDR3 size: 15 residues. Trimming stripped 3 bases from V and 3 bases from J, with 13 bases between. CDR1 and CDR2 (germline): MDHEN, SYDVKM. The CDR3 bases are TGTGCCAGCAGTTTGTCTAGCGCGTCAACAGATACGCAGTATTTT. It specifies CASSLSSASTDTQYF.

This clonotype occurred a few times. The rearrangement links TRBV2 to TRBJ2-1; TRBD1 matches 7 bases. The CDR3 totals 15 residues. The germline V gene has CDR1 SNHLY and CDR2 FYNNEI. Trimming cost V 4 bases and J 3 bases; bases outside gene matches: 6. CDR3 region: CASSVEGAGYNEQFF. Here the CDR3 DNA reads TGTGCCAGCAGTGTCGAGGGGGCGGGCTACAATGAGCAGTTCTTC.

This sequence joins TRBV7-2 and TRBJ2-3; no firm D call. The germline V and J ends were trimmed by 5 bases and 8 bases, with 11 bases remaining between them. CDR3 size: 12 residues. Looked up from germline, CDR1 is SGHTA and CDR2 is FQGNSA. For the CDR3, the DNA is TGTGCCAGCAGCCCCGACCTCCGTACGCAGTATTTT. This gives the protein CASSPDLRTQYF.

The rearrangement joins TRBV27 to TRBJ2-3; TRBD1 matches at 10 bases. The V and J ends lost 5 bases and 0 bases, in that order; junction bases with no gene match: 5. The CDR3 has 16 amino acids. Germline assignment: CDR1 MNHEY and CDR2 SMNVEV (reference sequence). The CDR3 loop is CASSPGQGVSTDTQYF. CDR3 coding DNA: TGTGCCAGCAGTCCTGGACAGGGGGTGAGCACAGATACGCAGTATTTT.

There are a few counts of this clonotype. The junction shows a germline mismatch at one end, possibly a read error. The gene calls are TRBV20-1 and TRBJ2-3; TRBD1 matches 8 bases. The germline V gene has CDR1 DFQATT and CDR2 SNEGSKA (reference sequence). The CDR3 has 16 amino acids. The CDR3 sequence: CSVRIGTGALTLTQYF. CDR3 coding DNA: TGCAGTGTTAGAATAGGGACAGGTGCTTTGACTCTTACGCAGTATTTT.

This rearrangement joins TRBV29-1 to TRBJ2-2; 13 bases fit TRBD2. Losses at the gene ends were 4 bases for V and 6 bases for J; bases not matched to a gene: 2. The CDR3 totals 14 residues. Germline CDR1 is SQVTM and CDR2 is ANQGSEA. The CDR3 DNA is TGCAGCGTTGGGACTAGCGGGAGCGCCGGGGAGCTGTTTTTT. It encodes CSVGTSGSAGELFF.

This clonotype was observed a handful of times. This chain connects TRBV9 to TRBJ2-1; D perhaps matches TRBD2 (6 bases). This CDR3 region has 16 residues. The germline CDR1 and CDR2 sequences are SGDLS and YYNGEE. The V end was cut by 0 bases, the J end by 10 bases, with 20 bases between. CDR3 sequence (DNA): TGTGCCAGCAGCGTAGTGGCGAGGTCGGGGGACGGGGAGCAGTTCTTC. Its translation is CASSVVARSGDGEQFF.

With regard to this clonotype: A read error may be the cause here, since a much bigger clone is one base away. J is TRBJ2-1 and V is TRBV12-3 or TRBV12-4; 9 bases align to TRBD1. The CDR3 runs to 14 residues. The trim removed 7 bases at V and 10 bases at J, leaving 11 bases unmatched. CDR3 DNA sequence: TGTGCCAGCACCCTACAGGGGGCCTACTACGAGCAGTTCTTC. This gives the protein CASTLQGAYYEQFF.

The V call is TRBV29-1, the J call TRBJ2-1; 8 bases map to TRBD1. V trimming: 7 bases; J trimming: 3 bases; junction bases outside the gene matches: 5. The germline gives CDR1 SQVTM, CDR2 ANQGSEA. CDR3 length equals 13 residues. The CDR3 nucleotides are TGCAGCGCGTTCGGGACAGGCTACAATGAGCAGTTCTTC. It yields the protein CSAFGTGYNEQFF.

The chain has TRBV20-1 and TRBJ2-1; possibly TRBD2 for D (6 bases). Trimming left V 5 bases short and J 4 bases short, with 18 bases between. The germline CDR1 and CDR2 sequences are DFQATT and SNEGSKA (reference sequence). The CDR3 contains 15 residues. CDR3 DNA: TGCAGTGCTCTGGGACTGGATCCGCCATACAATGAGCAGTTCTTC. This gives the protein CSALGLDPPYNEQFF.

Details on this clonotype: One junction end does not reproduce the germline sequence, and a read error may be involved. V gene TRBV7-9 combines with J gene TRBJ2-6, with 13 bases fitting TRBD2. This CDR3 has 18 residues. The germline V gene encodes CDR1 SEHNR and CDR2 FQNEAQ (reference sequence). Written as DNA, the CDR3 is TGTGCCAGCAGCGGTAGGACTAGCGGGAGTTATGGGGCCAACGCCCTGACTTTC. Encoded protein: CASSGRTSGSYGANALTF.

The sample holds a few counts of this clonotype. J is TRBJ2-7 and V is TRBV5-1, with a possible D match to TRBD2 (5 bases). CDR1 SGHRS and CDR2 YFSETQ come from the germline V gene. Trimming pared 4 bases from V and 4 bases from J, leaving 12 bases between. The CDR3 consists of 13 residues. In DNA, the CDR3 is TGCGCCAGCAGCGTGAATTCGGGATACGAGCAGTACTTC. Residues: CASSVNSGYEQYF.

This clonotype has more than one count but fewer than ten. V is TRBV12-3 or TRBV12-4 and J is TRBJ2-2; D is ambiguous. The CDR3 totals 10 residues. Trimming left V 8 bases short and J 6 bases short, with 4 bases between. The CDR3 reads CASSAGELFF. The CDR3 bases are TGTGCCAGCTCTGCCGGGGAGCTGTTTTTT.

This clonotype is a singleton in its sample. This chain links TRBV12-5 with TRBJ1-2; no clear D gene. The CDR3 extends over 13 amino acids. The germline V gene encodes CDR1 LGHNT and CDR2 FRNRAP. V was clipped by 4 bases and J by 3 bases, with 9 bases between them. CDR3 amino acids: CASGSSQDYGYTF. The CDR3 DNA reads TGTGCTAGTGGTTCCAGTCAGGACTATGGCTACACCTTC.

This chain links TRBV25-1 with TRBJ2-1; D may be TRBD2 (6 bases). This CDR3 spans 14 amino acids. The germline gives CDR1 MGHDK, CDR2 SYGVNS. Trimming stripped 7 bases from V and 9 bases from J, with 19 bases between. The CDR3 DNA is TGTGCCAGCAATAGCGGATTGGTGGTAGGTGAGCAGTTCTTC. This gives the protein CASNSGLVVGEQFF.

The table lists this clonotype with many counts. A much bigger clone sits one base away, suggesting this may be a read error. The rearrangement links TRBV5-1 to TRBJ1-2, with D maybe TRBD1 (5 bases). This CDR3 region has 14 residues. Germline CDR1 SGHRS, CDR2 YFSETQ. Trimming stripped 4 bases from V and 5 bases from J, with 15 bases between. The CDR3 region is CASSVGGTDYGYTF. CDR3 nucleotides: TGCGCCAGCAGCGTGGGAGGGACCGATTATGGCTACACCTTC.

This clonotype was detected a few times. CDR3 bases: TGTGCCAGCAGCTTAGCGGGCCGCGGAGCCTCTAATTCACCCCTCCACTTT. This sequence encodes CASSLAGRGASNSPLHF. The chain links TRBV7-2 to TRBJ1-6; D unresolved. The germline V gene has CDR1 SGHTA and CDR2 FQGNSA. The CDR3 runs 17 residues. V was pared by 0 bases and J by 6 bases, with 15 bases between.

This clonotype was recorded once. The chain is built from TRBV28 and TRBJ2-3, with 8 bases aligning to TRBD2. The CDR3 sequence is 15 residues long. J gave up 4 bases and V 8 bases, and 11 bases lay outside the gene matches. Germline CDR1 and CDR2: MDHEN and SYDVKM. CDR3 DNA sequence: TGTGCCAGCCGTGAAGCGGGAGTTGTCGCAGATACGCAGTATTTT. It encodes CASREAGVVADTQYF.

The chain's CDR3 is CASSSFTDRGGETQYF. The CDR3 DNA reads as TGTGCCAGCAGTTCGTTCACCGACAGGGGTGGTGAGACCCAGTACTTC. V is TRBV12-3 or TRBV12-4 and J is TRBJ2-7; TRBD1 agrees at 8 bases. The DNA end is more similar to TRBJ2-5, so the J call may be wrong. The CDR3 spans 16 residues.

In this sample, this clonotype turned up many times. J is TRBJ2-1 and V is TRBV12-3 or TRBV12-4; 14 bases are shared with TRBD2. Unmatched junction bases numbered 4, after V lost 5 bases and J lost 4 bases. The CDR3 extends over 16 amino acids. Written as DNA, the CDR3 is TGTGCCAGCAGTAGATGGACTAGCGGGGGGTACAATGAGCAGTTCTTC. This translates into CASSRWTSGGYNEQFF.